This passage covers 20 T cell receptor beta chains from one sample sequenced in a study of blood T cell repertoires in COVID-19. TCRdb's table, derived via immunoSEQ multiplex PCR, lists solely in-frame clones and lacks some. The sample lists about 94,000 clones; about four fifths were seen once. Sequences were obtained from peripheral blood. These receptor sequences come from a human donor in a cohort sampled during active COVID-19.

The chain joins TRBV5-4 to TRBJ1-1, with D tentatively TRBD1 (6 bases). The CDR3 length is 14 residues. V was pared by 3 bases and J by 8 bases, with 17 bases between. Germline CDR1 and CDR2: SGHNT and YYREEE (reference sequence). The CDR3 DNA reads TGTGCCAGCAGCTCGGCGACAGGTACCCTAGAAGCTTTCTTT. This sequence encodes CASSSATGTLEAFF.

V gene TRBV28 combines with J gene TRBJ1-5; D is uncertain. Germline V lookup: CDR1 MDHEN, CDR2 SYDVKM. Deletions cut 5 bases from V and 0 bases from J, with 17 bases between. CDR3 length equals 17 residues. The CDR3 here is CASSTSGAAYSNQPQHF. The CDR3 nucleotides read TGTGCCAGCAGTACTTCCGGAGCGGCTTATAGCAATCAGCCCCAGCATTTT.

This clone was seen a handful of times. The J gene is TRBJ1-2, the V gene TRBV11-2, with TRBD1 identical over 7 bases. V shed 2 bases and J 4 bases; nucleotides not matched to a gene: 7. Per germline, CDR1 SGHAT and CDR2 FQNNGV. CDR3 size: 15 residues. CDR3 sequence: CASSLQRGRAYGYTF. The DNA for the CDR3 is TGTGCCAGCAGCTTACAGAGGGGGCGAGCCTATGGCTACACCTTC.

V and J are TRBV28 and TRBJ1-5; perhaps TRBD1 as D (6 bases). Germline CDR1 and CDR2: MDHEN and SYDVKM. This CDR3 has 16 amino acids. With 7 bases removed from V and 2 bases from J, the gap between germline ends came to 18 bases. CDR3 protein: CASIGGGGWGNQPQHF. In nucleotides, the CDR3 is TGTGCCAGCATAGGTGGGGGGGGCTGGGGCAATCAGCCCCAGCATTTT.

This sequence joins TRBV11-3 and TRBJ2-1; 7 bases agree with TRBD2. This CDR3 region has 15 residues. CDR1 is SGHNT, CDR2 YENEEA, per germline. J lost 6 bases, V lost 5 bases, and 10 bases had no gene match. CDR3 bases: TGTGCCAGCAGCCTGGGGGGGGTCCCCCGCAATGAGCAGTTCTTC. Residues: CASSLGGVPRNEQFF.

The chain employs TRBV11-3 and TRBJ1-1, with 8 bases lining up with TRBD1. The germline V gene encodes CDR1 SGHNT and CDR2 YENEEA. The CDR3 totals 16 residues. The trim removed 4 bases at V and 1 base at J, leaving 8 bases unmatched. The CDR3 sequence: CASSSGQGFGNTEAFF. CDR3 DNA: TGTGCCAGCAGCTCCGGACAGGGATTCGGGAACACTGAAGCTTTCTTT.

This clone was counted only a few times. The chain is built from TRBV5-1 and TRBJ2-7, with 7 bases matching TRBD1. J lost 0 bases, V lost 6 bases, and 3 bases had no gene match. This CDR3 spans 13 amino acids. The germline CDR1 and CDR2 sequences are SGHRS and YFSETQ. The CDR3 nucleotides read TGCGCCAGCACCGGGACAGCCTCCTACGAGCAGTACTTC. This encodes CASTGTASYEQYF.

This chain connects TRBV3-1 (or the pseudogene TRBV3-2) to TRBJ2-6; D is ambiguous. The CDR3 is 16 amino acids. Germline CDR1 is LGHDT and CDR2 is YNNKEL (reference sequence). V was trimmed by 7 bases and J by 1 base, leaving 14 bases between them. CDR3 DNA sequence: TGTGCCAGCACCCCAAACCCAGGTTCTGGGGCCAACGTCCTGACTTTC. Protein sequence: CASTPNPGSGANVLTF.

The sample holds a few counts of this clone. The chain is built from TRBV9 and TRBJ1-6, with a weak D call TRBD1 (6 bases). The CDR3 consists of 15 residues. Deletions cut 2 bases from V and 5 bases from J, with 11 bases between. Per the germline V gene, CDR1 is SGDLS and CDR2 is YYNGEE. DNA for the CDR3: TGTGCCAGCAGCGTGAGGGGGTTCGATAATTCACCCCTCCACTTT. Protein: CASSVRGFDNSPLHF.

J is TRBJ2-3 and V is TRBV10-2, with TRBD2 matching over 12 bases. The CDR3 runs to 16 residues. After removal of 3 bases from V and 5 bases from J, the junction contained 6 bases not matched to a gene. The V gene's germline CDR1 is WSHSY and CDR2 SAAADI. For the CDR3, the DNA is TGCGCCAGCAGTGACATGACTAGCGGGAGAGGAGATACGCAGTATTTT. This sequence encodes CASSDMTSGRGDTQYF.

The V and J genes are TRBV25-1 and TRBJ2-7; 12 bases map to TRBD1. Germline CDR1 MGHDK, CDR2 SYGVNS. V dropped 6 bases and J dropped 6; count of bases not matched to a gene: 9. The CDR3 runs to 15 residues. The CDR3 protein is CASRFSGTGGFEQYF. In nucleotides, the CDR3 is TGTGCCAGCAGATTCTCCGGGACAGGGGGCTTCGAGCAGTACTTC.

The chain carries TRBV7-2 and TRBJ2-7; 7 bases fit TRBD2. From germline, CDR1 is SGHTA and CDR2 FQGNSA. J lost 2 bases, V lost 5 bases, and 6 bases had no gene match. This CDR3 region has 14 residues. CDR3 in DNA: TGTGCCAGCAGCATAGGACTAGGCGCCTACGAGCAGTACTTC. This encodes CASSIGLGAYEQYF.

This clone occurred a few times. V gene TRBV30 combines with J gene TRBJ2-7, with 7 positions matching TRBD1. The trim removed 7 bases at V and 3 bases at J, leaving 12 bases unmatched. Looked up from germline, CDR1 is GTSNPN and CDR2 is SVGIG (reference sequence). The CDR3 length is 14 residues. The CDR3 loop reads CAYRTQGRGYEQYF. In nucleotides, the CDR3 is TGTGCCTACCGAACACAGGGGAGAGGCTACGAGCAGTACTTC.

This sequence joins TRBV28 and TRBJ1-4, with 8 positions matching TRBD1. This CDR3 contains 18 residues. Germline V gives CDR1 MDHEN, CDR2 SYDVKM. V shed 2 bases and J 2 bases; nucleotides not matched to a gene: 10. This CDR3 reads CASSLPGPQGATNEKLFF. In nucleotides, the CDR3 is TGTGCCAGCAGTTTACCCGGCCCGCAGGGGGCGACTAATGAAAAACTGTTTTTT.

This clone was seen a handful of times. V and J are TRBV5-1 and TRBJ1-1; D uncertain. The V gene's germline CDR1 is SGHRS and CDR2 YFSETQ. Trimming removed 4 bases at V and 1 base at J, with 11 bases between. The CDR3 is 14 residues long. The CDR3 DNA sequence: TGCGCCAGCAGCACAAACAGCCGGAACACTGAAGCTTTCTTT. This translates into CASSTNSRNTEAFF.

CDR3 residues: CASSLSRAGIYGYTF. CDR3 sequence (DNA): TGTGCCAGCAGTTTATCCAGGGCGGGAATTTATGGCTACACCTTC. The chain combines TRBV28 with TRBJ1-2; D is perhaps TRBD1 (5 bases). Per germline, CDR1 MDHEN and CDR2 SYDVKM. This CDR3 is 15 amino acids long. V was clipped by 1 base and J by 5 bases, with 14 bases between them.

This chain links TRBV16 with TRBJ1-6, with D tentatively TRBD1 (6 bases). The CDR3 spans 14 residues. V was pared by 0 bases and J by 7 bases, with 7 bases between. In germline, CDR1 is KGHSY, CDR2 FQNENV. The CDR3 bases are TGTGCCAGCAGCCAATCCCAGGGGAATTCACCCCTCCACTTT. Amino acids: CASSQSQGNSPLHF.

The count of this clone is one. CDR3 sequence reads: CASRRRVVAGNNEQFF. The CDR3 DNA sequence: TGTGCCAGCAGGCGGAGGGTGGTAGCGGGAAACAATGAGCAGTTCTTC. This chain joins TRBV2 and TRBJ2-1, with 8 bases matching TRBD2. V lost 6 bases, J lost 5 bases, and 12 bases stayed unmatched. CDR1 and CDR2 (germline): SNHLY, FYNNEI. This CDR3 is 16 amino acids long.

CDR3 residues: CASSSAQAYEQYF. The CDR3 nucleotides are TGTGCCAGCAGCTCCGCACAGGCGTACGAGCAGTACTTC. The V gene is TRBV7-8, the J gene TRBJ2-7; D possibly corresponds to TRBD1 (5 bases). The CDR3 has 13 amino acids. Looked up from germline, CDR1 is SGHVS and CDR2 is FQNEAQ. Trimming removed 4 bases from V and 4 bases from J, with 11 bases in between.

The CDR3: CASREDPGNTEAFF. CDR3 bases: TGTGCCAGCAGGGAGGACCCGGGGAACACTGAAGCTTTCTTT. This chain joins TRBV2 and TRBJ1-1; D unresolved. CDR1 is SNHLY, CDR2 FYNNEI, per germline. The CDR3 loop spans 14 amino acids. The ends were cut back, 6 bases at V and 1 base at J, with 12 bases in the middle.